These 5 T cell receptor beta chains were all obtained from the same sample, sequenced in a study of early T cells in non-severe SARS-CoV-2 infection. In TCRdb, the 5' RACE reads were re-called with MiXCR into one record per CDR3 protein. The sample yields 25,000 to 35,000 distinct CDR3 sequences, about 6.6% seen once. The sample was whole blood, taken at baseline. The receptors were gathered from an adult who was a healthcare worker with PCR-confirmed SARS-CoV-2 infection or an uninfected control (not recorded which).

The sample holds many counts of this clonotype. The rearrangement links TRBV6-5 to TRBJ1-6; D is undetermined. The CDR3 runs 16 residues. V was cut by 5 bases and J by 3 bases, with 14 bases left in between. Germline loops: CDR1 MNHEY, CDR2 SVGAGI. The CDR3 sequence: CASSPSGSNYNSPLHF. Written as DNA, the CDR3 is TGTGCCAGCAGTCCTTCGGGGTCCAACTATAATTCACCCCTCCACTTT.

This clonotype showed up many times. J is TRBJ2-7 and V is TRBV7-8; TRBD1 aligns across 9 bases. The germline gives CDR1 SGHVS, CDR2 FQNEAQ. V lost 4 bases and J lost 0; bases outside the gene matches: 4. The CDR3 extends over 15 amino acids. CDR3 protein: CASSSDRGYSYEQYF. In DNA form, the CDR3 reads TGTGCCAGCAGCTCAGACAGGGGGTACTCCTACGAGCAGTACTTC.

The table lists this clonotype with a few counts. The V call is TRBV6-2 or TRBV6-3, the J call TRBJ1-5, with D possibly matching TRBD1 (6 bases). Looked up from germline, CDR1 is MNHEY and CDR2 is SVGEGT. Trimming pared 5 bases from V and 2 bases from J, leaving 13 bases between. CDR3 length equals 15 residues. The CDR3 spells CASSPSGVGNQPQHF. Written as DNA, the CDR3 is TGTGCCAGCAGTCCCTCAGGGGTTGGCAATCAGCCCCAGCATTTT.

This clonotype was seen ten or more times. This chain links TRBV12-3 or TRBV12-4 with TRBJ1-2; 10 bases align to TRBD1. Unmatched junction bases numbered 7, after V lost 5 bases and J lost 4 bases. The CDR3 is made up of 15 amino acids. As DNA, the CDR3 is TGTGCCAGCAGTCCTCGGACAGGGGGGCCCTATGGCTACACCTTC. Amino acids: CASSPRTGGPYGYTF.

The rearrangement uses TRBV28 and TRBJ2-5, with 8 bases aligning to TRBD2. The V and J ends lost 6 bases and 0 bases, in that order; junction bases with no gene match: 9. Germline values: CDR1 MDHEN, CDR2 SYDVKM. The CDR3 has 16 amino acids. CDR3 residues: CASSPPLAAYQETQYF. For the CDR3, the DNA is TGTGCCAGCAGCCCACCACTAGCGGCGTACCAAGAGACCCAGTACTTC.